These 18 T cell receptor beta chains came from one sample sequenced in a study of patients and donors after allogeneic stem cell transplantation. A single record per CDR3 protein comes from TCRdb applying MiXCR to the RT-PCR reads. There are 900,000 to 1,000,000 distinct CDR3 sequences in the sample; 18% occur only once, and roughly 6% lies in the top ten. Sample: blood, either unsorted or a sorted T cell fraction (not recorded which). The origin of the receptors is a human donor who was either an allogeneic HSCT recipient or a stem cell or donor lymphocyte infusion donor (not recorded which). It is not recorded whose cells these are; they may come from a transplant donor.

This chain links TRBV9 with TRBJ2-2; unclear D gene. The CDR3 contains 19 residues. V was pared by 2 bases and J by 1 base, with 21 bases between. Looked up from germline, CDR1 is SGDLS and CDR2 is YYNGEE. The CDR3 loop reads CASSVHSRPPRVNTGELFF. The CDR3 nucleotides are TGTGCCAGCAGCGTCCATAGCCGGCCCCCGCGTGTGAACACCGGGGAGCTGTTTTTT.

This clonotype was seen a few times. J is TRBJ1-2 and V is TRBV28; a weak D match, TRBD1 (5 bases). This CDR3 is 15 amino acids long. Germline V gene lookup returns CDR1 MDHEN and CDR2 SYDVKM. V was cut by 7 bases and J by 2 bases, with 17 bases left in between. The CDR3 reads CASTPEGNRNYGYTF. In DNA, the CDR3 is TGTGCCAGCACCCCGGAGGGAAACAGGAACTATGGCTACACCTTC.

This chain uses TRBV27 with TRBJ2-4; tentatively, D is TRBD1 (5 bases). Trimming stripped 2 bases from V and 5 bases from J, with 16 bases between. The CDR3 covers 16 residues. Germline values: CDR1 MNHEY, CDR2 SMNVEV (reference sequence). The CDR3 DNA reads as TGTGCCAGCAGTTTAAATCCAGGGTACAGCCAAAACATTCAGTACTTC. It encodes CASSLNPGYSQNIQYF.

This chain joins TRBV19 and TRBJ2-2; 8 bases match TRBD1. CDR1 and CDR2 from the germline V gene are LNHDA and SQIVND (reference sequence). The CDR3 is made up of 14 amino acids. V shed 5 bases and J 7 bases; nucleotides not matched to a gene: 6. This CDR3 is CASSDRGNGGELFF. For the CDR3, the DNA is TGTGCCAGTAGTGACAGGGGTAATGGCGGGGAGCTGTTTTTT.

This clonotype was seen at least ten times. The chain is built from TRBV6-1 and TRBJ1-5; 9 bases are a match to TRBD1. There are 15 residues in the CDR3. In germline, CDR1 is MNHNS, CDR2 SASEGT. J lost 4 bases, V lost 3 bases, and 4 bases had no gene match. Here the CDR3 DNA reads TGTGCCAGCAGTGAGGGACAGGGAATGAATCAGCCCCAGCATTTT. Translating gives CASSEGQGMNQPQHF.

The gene calls are TRBV4-2 and TRBJ1-4; the match to TRBD1 covers 7 bases. Trimming took 2 bases from V and 6 from J; bases not matched to a gene: 9. The CDR3 is 16 residues long. CDR1 is LGHNA, CDR2 YNFKEQ, per germline. The CDR3 DNA is TGTGCCAGCAGCCAAATACGACAGGGCGTTGATGAAAAACTGTTTTTT. Translating it yields CASSQIRQGVDEKLFF.

This sequence joins TRBV10-3 and TRBJ2-1; the match to TRBD2 covers 11 bases. Germline CDR1 is ENHRY and CDR2 is SYGVKD. CDR3 length: 18 residues. J gave up 4 bases and V 3 bases, and 11 bases lay outside the gene matches. The CDR3 DNA follows: TGTGCCATCAGTGATCCCGGGGCTAGCGGGGGGCCGTACAATGAGCAGTTCTTC. Protein product: CAISDPGASGGPYNEQFF.

This chain links TRBV5-1 with TRBJ2-2; D may be TRBD2 (6 bases). This CDR3 is 15 amino acids long. V was pared by 6 bases and J by 1 base, with 13 bases between. Germline V gene sequence: CDR1 SGHRS, CDR2 YFSETQ. The CDR3 loop reads CASTPTGGNTGELFF. CDR3 nucleotide sequence: TGCGCCAGCACGCCAACCGGGGGGAACACCGGGGAGCTGTTTTTT.

The table lists this clonotype with a few counts. The chain has TRBV24-1 and TRBJ2-1; TRBD1 matches at 8 bases. Germline CDR1 and CDR2: KGHDR and SFDVKD. Trimming took 9 bases from V and 8 from J; bases not matched to a gene: 11. The CDR3 is 14 residues long. In nucleotides, the CDR3 is TGTGCCACCGGACAGGGAGCGGCTTTCGATGAGCAGTTCTTC. Translated: CATGQGAAFDEQFF.

This clonotype occurred many times. V usage is TRBV20-1 and J usage is TRBJ2-7; D unresolved. The CDR3 length is 12 residues. Per germline, CDR1 DFQATT and CDR2 SNEGSKA (reference sequence). Trimming removed 3 bases at V and 0 bases at J, with 6 bases between. The CDR3 DNA is TGCAGTGCTAGCGGTGCCTCCTACGAGCAGTACTTC. It yields the protein CSASGASYEQYF.

The V and J genes are TRBV5-1 and TRBJ2-7; D remains unclear. Germline values: CDR1 SGHRS, CDR2 YFSETQ. V lost 2 bases and J 6 bases, leaving 9 bases between the germline ends. This CDR3 is built from 12 residues. The chain's CDR3 is CASSFPVPEQYF. In DNA, the CDR3 is TGCGCCAGCAGCTTCCCGGTTCCCGAGCAGTACTTC.

This clonotype was observed many times. The V gene is TRBV3-1, the J gene TRBJ1-1; no definite D call. Trimming removed 5 bases from V and 1 base from J, with 5 bases in between. This CDR3 has 12 residues. Germline V gene data show CDR1 as LGHDT and CDR2 as YNNKEL (reference sequence). The CDR3 loop reads CASSGRNTEAFF. The CDR3 DNA reads as TGTGCCAGCAGCGGACGGAACACTGAAGCTTTCTTT. Complete variable domain (other parts from reference TRBV3-1 and TRBJ1-1): DTAVSQTPKYLVTQMGNDKSIKCEQNLGHDTMYWYKQDSKKFLKIMFSYNNKELIINETVPNRFSPKSPDKAHLNLHINSLELGDSAVYFCASSGRNTEAFFGQGTRLTVV.

This sequence joins TRBV3-1 and TRBJ1-3; the D is unclear. The CDR3 has 15 amino acids. The germline CDR1 and CDR2 sequences are LGHDT and YNNKEL (reference sequence). V was trimmed by 2 bases and J by 0 bases, leaving 8 bases between them. The CDR3 DNA is TGTGCCAGCAGCCAATCGCCAGCCTCTGGAAACACCATATATTTT. Translation gives CASSQSPASGNTIYF.

The chain employs TRBV18 and TRBJ1-2; D might be TRBD1 (5 bases). Germline V gene data show CDR1 as KGHSH and CDR2 as LQKENI. The CDR3 consists of 15 residues. V was pared by 1 base and J by 7 bases, with 16 bases between. Written as DNA, the CDR3 is TGTGCCAGCTCACCACGGGAGGGCAGGGTAACTGGCTACACCTTC. Residues: CASSPREGRVTGYTF.

The chain uses TRBV18 and TRBJ2-2; the match to TRBD2 covers 11 bases. Per the germline V gene, CDR1 is KGHSH and CDR2 is LQKENI. The CDR3 runs to 20 residues. J was trimmed by 2 bases and V by 1 base; bases with no gene match: 12. The CDR3 here is CASSPRVSSGTSGNTGELFF. CDR3 coding DNA: TGTGCCAGCTCACCACGAGTTTCCTCCGGGACTAGCGGTAACACCGGGGAGCTGTTTTTT.

This chain connects TRBV29-1 to TRBJ2-1; TRBD2 matches at 11 bases. The trim removed 5 bases at V and 6 bases at J, leaving 6 bases unmatched. Germline values: CDR1 SQVTM, CDR2 ANQGSEA. The CDR3 sequence is 14 residues long. Here the CDR3 reads CSVLTSGSFNEQFF. CDR3 DNA: TGCAGCGTTCTTACTAGCGGGAGCTTCAATGAGCAGTTCTTC.

This clonotype was found many times. A read error may produce the germline difference seen at one junction end. This chain links TRBV5-1 with TRBJ2-2; 7 bases match TRBD1. CDR3 size: 15 residues. Germline loops: CDR1 SGHRS, CDR2 YFSETQ. Here the CDR3 reads CASSLEGGNTGELFF. The DNA of the CDR3 is TGTGCCAGCAGCTTAGAAGGGGGCAACACCGGGGAGCTGTTTTTT.

In its sample, this clonotype was seen a few times. The rearrangement uses TRBV20-1 and TRBJ1-5; D gene uncertain. The CDR3 totals 15 residues. V was cut by 0 bases and J by 2 bases, with 11 bases left in between. Per germline, CDR1 DFQATT and CDR2 SNEGSKA (reference sequence). The CDR3 region has the DNA TGCAGTGCTAGAGAGAAAGGTATTGGCAATCAGCCCCAGCATTTT. Its protein is CSAREKGIGNQPQHF.